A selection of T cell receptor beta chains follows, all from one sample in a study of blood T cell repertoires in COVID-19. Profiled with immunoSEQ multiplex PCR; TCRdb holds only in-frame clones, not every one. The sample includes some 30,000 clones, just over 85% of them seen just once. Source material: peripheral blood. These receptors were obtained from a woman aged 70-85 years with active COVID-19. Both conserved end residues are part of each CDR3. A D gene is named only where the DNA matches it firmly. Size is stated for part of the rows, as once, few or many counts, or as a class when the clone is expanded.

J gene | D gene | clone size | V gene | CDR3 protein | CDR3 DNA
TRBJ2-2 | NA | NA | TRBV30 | CAWKGAGELFF | TGTGCCTGGAAGGGGGCCGGGGAGCTGTTTTTT
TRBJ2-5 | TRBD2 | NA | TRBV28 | CASIRAGGETQYF | TGTGCCAGCATAAGGGCGGGAGGGGAGACCCAGTACTTC
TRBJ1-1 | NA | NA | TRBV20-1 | CSASWGQDTEAFF | TGCAGTGCTAGTTGGGGGCAGGACACTGAAGCTTTCTTT
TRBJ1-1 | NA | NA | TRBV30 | CAWGAGGGTEAFF | TGTGCCTGGGGGGCGGGGGGGGGCACTGAAGCTTTCTTT
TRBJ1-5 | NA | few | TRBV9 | CASSYSGNQPQHF | TGTGCCAGCAGTTATAGCGGAAATCAGCCCCAGCATTTT
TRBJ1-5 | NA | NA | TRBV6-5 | CASSYTGDGNQPQHF | TGTGCCAGCAGTTACACGGGGGATGGCAATCAGCCCCAGCATTTT
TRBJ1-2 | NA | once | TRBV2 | CASSVTGRSGYTF | TGTGCCAGCAGTGTCACAGGGCGCAGTGGCTACACCTTC
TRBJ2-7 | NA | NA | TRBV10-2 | CASSSTSYEQYF | TGCGCCAGCAGCTCTACCTCCTACGAGCAGTACTTC
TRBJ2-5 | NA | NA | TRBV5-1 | CASSSQGPYQETQYF | TGCGCCAGCAGCTCGCAGGGGCCGTACCAAGAGACCCAGTACTTC
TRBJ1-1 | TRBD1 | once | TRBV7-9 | CASSLPKQGGRENTEAFF | TGTGCCAGCAGCTTACCCAAACAAGGGGGCAGGGAGAACACTGAAGCTTTCTTT
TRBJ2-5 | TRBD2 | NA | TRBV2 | CASSEGGMYQETQYF | TGTGCCAGCAGTGAGGGGGGGATGTACCAAGAGACCCAGTACTTC
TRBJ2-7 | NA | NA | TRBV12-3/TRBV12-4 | CASSVRGAHEQYF | TGTGCCAGCAGCGTCAGGGGGGCTCACGAGCAGTACTTC
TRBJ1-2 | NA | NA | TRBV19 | CASSRGGLYGYTF | TGTGCCAGTAGTCGCGGAGGCCTCTATGGCTACACCTTC
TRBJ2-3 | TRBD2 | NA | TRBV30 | CAWSVRAGGSDTQYF | TGTGCCTGGAGTGTACGGGCGGGGGGTTCAGATACGCAGTATTTT